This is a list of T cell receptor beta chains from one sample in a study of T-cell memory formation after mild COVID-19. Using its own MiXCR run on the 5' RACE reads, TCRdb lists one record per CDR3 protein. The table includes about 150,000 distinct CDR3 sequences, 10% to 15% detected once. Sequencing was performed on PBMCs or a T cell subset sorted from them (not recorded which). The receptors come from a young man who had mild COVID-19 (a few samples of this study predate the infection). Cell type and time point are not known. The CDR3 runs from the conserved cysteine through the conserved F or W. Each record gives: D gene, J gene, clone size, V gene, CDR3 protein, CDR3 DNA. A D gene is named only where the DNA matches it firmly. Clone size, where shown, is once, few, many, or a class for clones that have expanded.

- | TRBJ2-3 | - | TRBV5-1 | CASHRATDTQYF | TGCGCCAGTCACAGGGCCACAGATACGCAGTATTTT
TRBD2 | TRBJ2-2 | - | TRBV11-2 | CASSLLAGAFTGELFF | TGTGCCAGCAGCTTACTAGCGGGGGCGTTCACCGGGGAGCTGTTTTTT
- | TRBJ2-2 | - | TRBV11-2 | CASSSTVGELFF | TGTGCCAGCAGCTCGACAGTGGGGGAGCTGTTTTTT
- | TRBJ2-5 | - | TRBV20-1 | CSARVWDGETQYF | TGCAGTGCTAGAGTCTGGGATGGAGAGACCCAGTACTTC
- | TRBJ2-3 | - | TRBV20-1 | CSARGLGSDTQYF | TGCAGTGCTAGGGGTCTGGGCTCAGATACGCAGTATTTT
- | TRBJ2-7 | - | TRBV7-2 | CASSLRYEQESEQYF | TGTGCCAGCAGCTTACGGTACGAGCAGGAATCCGAGCAGTACTTC
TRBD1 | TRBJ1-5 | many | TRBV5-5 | CASSSGGGNQPQHF | TGTGCCAGCAGCTCAGGGGGTGGCAATCAGCCCCAGCATTTT
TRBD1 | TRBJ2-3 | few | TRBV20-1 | CSAGTGGLTDTQYF | TGCAGTGCTGGGACAGGGGGTCTGACAGATACGCAGTATTTT
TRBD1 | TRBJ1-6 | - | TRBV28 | CASSTTGTVAGPRASLHF | TGTGCCAGCAGTACCACCGGGACAGTTGCTGGGCCAAGGGCGTCCCTCCACTTT
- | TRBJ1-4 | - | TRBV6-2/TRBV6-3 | CASRPLPGATNEKLFF | TGTGCCAGCAGACCTCTCCCGGGGGCCACTAATGAAAAACTGTTTTTT
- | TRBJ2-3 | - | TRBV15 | CATSRDRVTLQYF | TGTGCCACCAGCAGAGATAGGGTGACTTTGCAGTATTTT
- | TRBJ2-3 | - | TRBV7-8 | CASSLADGADTQYF | TGTGCCAGCAGCTTAGCAGACGGGGCAGATACGCAGTATTTT
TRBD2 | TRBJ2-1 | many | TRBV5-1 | CASSARPGLAGASYNEQFF | TGCGCCAGCAGCGCTAGACCGGGACTAGCGGGGGCATCCTACAATGAGCAGTTCTTC
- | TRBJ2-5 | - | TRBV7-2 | CASNGGTSTQYF | TGTGCCAGCAATGGCGGGACGAGCACCCAGTACTTC
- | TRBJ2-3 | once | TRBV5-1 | CASSLQGRTDTQYF | TGCGCCAGCAGCTTGCAGGGGCGGACAGATACGCAGTATTTT
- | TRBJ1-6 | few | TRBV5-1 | CASSLEGQYNSPLHF | TGCGCCAGCAGCTTGGAAGGACAGTATAATTCACCCCTCCACTTT
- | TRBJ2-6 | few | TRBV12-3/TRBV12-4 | CASSFKTGANVLTF | TGTGCCAGCAGTTTCAAGACTGGGGCCAACGTCCTGACTTTC
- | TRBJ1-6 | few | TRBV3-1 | CASSFREGSPLHF | TGTGCCAGCAGCTTCAGAGAAGGTTCACCCCTCCACTTT
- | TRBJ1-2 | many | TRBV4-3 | CASSQEGRGFDGYTF | TGCGCCAGCAGCCAAGAGGGAAGGGGATTCGATGGCTACACCTTC
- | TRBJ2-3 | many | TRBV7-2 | CASSPNFGADTQYF | TGTGCCAGCAGCCCCAACTTCGGCGCAGATACGCAGTATTTT
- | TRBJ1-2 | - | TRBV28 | CASSFPGTLDGYTF | TGTGCCAGCAGTTTCCCCGGGACCCTCGACGGCTACACCTTC
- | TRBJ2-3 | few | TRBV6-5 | CASSYSRQGTDTQYF | TGTGCCAGCAGTTACTCTCGGCAGGGAACAGATACGCAGTATTTT
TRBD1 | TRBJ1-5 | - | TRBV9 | CASSVQGGQPQHF | TGTGCCAGCAGCGTCCAGGGGGGTCAGCCCCAGCATTTT
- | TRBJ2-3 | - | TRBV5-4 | CASSFALTSTDTQYF | TGTGCCAGCAGCTTCGCGTTGACCTCCACAGATACGCAGTATTTT
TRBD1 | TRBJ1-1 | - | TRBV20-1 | CSYGQGATEAFF | TGCAGCTACGGGCAGGGGGCAACTGAAGCTTTCTTT
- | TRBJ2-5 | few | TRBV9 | CASSVAGLARGETQYF | TGTGCCAGCAGCGTAGCAGGGCTAGCGAGAGGAGAGACCCAGTACTTC
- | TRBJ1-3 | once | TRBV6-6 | CASSYGGTDSGNTIYF | TGTGCCAGCAGTTATGGGGGAACCGACTCTGGAAACACCATATATTTT
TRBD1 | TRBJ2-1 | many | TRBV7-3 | CASRTGTGNNEQFF | TGTGCCAGCAGAACCGGGACAGGGAACAATGAGCAGTTCTTC
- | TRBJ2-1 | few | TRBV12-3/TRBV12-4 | CASRWGRGRYNEQFF | TGTGCCAGCAGGTGGGGGCGCGGCCGATACAATGAGCAGTTCTTC
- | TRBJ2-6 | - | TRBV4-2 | CASSTSSGANVLTF | TGTGCCAGCAGTACGTCCTCTGGGGCCAACGTCCTGACTTTC
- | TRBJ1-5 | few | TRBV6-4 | CASSRLHNQPQHF | TGTGCCAGCAGTAGGTTACACAATCAGCCCCAGCATTTT
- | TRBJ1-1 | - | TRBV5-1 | CASTALQTENTEAFF | TGCGCCAGTACCGCACTTCAAACAGAGAACACTGAAGCTTTCTTT
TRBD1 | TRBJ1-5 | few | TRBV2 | CATGWDRAYQPQHF | TGTGCCACCGGGTGGGACAGGGCTTATCAGCCCCAGCATTTT
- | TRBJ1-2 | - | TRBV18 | CASSPGENYGYTF | TGTGCCAGCTCACCGGGGGAAAACTATGGCTACACCTTC
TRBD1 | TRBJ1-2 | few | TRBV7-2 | CASSRLGGDYGYTF | TGTGCCAGCAGCCGTCTAGGGGGCGACTATGGCTACACCTTC
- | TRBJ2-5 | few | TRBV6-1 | CASRSGQSETQYF | TGTGCCAGCAGATCAGGACAGTCAGAGACCCAGTACTTC
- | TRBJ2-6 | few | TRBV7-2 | CASSLRSQGLGGANVLTF | TGTGCCAGCAGCTTAAGGTCGCAGGGTTTAGGTGGGGCCAACGTCCTGACTTTC
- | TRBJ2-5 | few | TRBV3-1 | CASSPSGVPETQYF | TGTGCCAGCAGCCCCTCTGGGGTCCCCGAGACCCAGTACTTC
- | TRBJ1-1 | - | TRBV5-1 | CASSMDGLNTEAFF | TGCGCCAGCAGCATGGACGGATTGAACACTGAAGCTTTCTTT
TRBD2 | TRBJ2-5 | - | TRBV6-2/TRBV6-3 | CASSYPSRGGGLQETQYF | TGTGCCAGCAGTTACCCCTCCCGGGGGGGGGGCCTTCAAGAGACCCAGTACTTC
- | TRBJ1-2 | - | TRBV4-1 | CASSRSVAGVYYGYTF | TGCGCCAGCAGCAGGAGTGTAGCAGGGGTTTACTATGGCTACACCTTC
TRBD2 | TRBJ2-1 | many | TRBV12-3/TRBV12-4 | CASSLSPGGFFDEQFF | TGTGCCAGCAGTTTATCCCCGGGAGGCTTCTTTGATGAGCAGTTCTTC
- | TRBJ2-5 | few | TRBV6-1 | CASSADWQETQYF | TGTGCCAGCAGTGCTGATTGGCAAGAGACCCAGTACTTC
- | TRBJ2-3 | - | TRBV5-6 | CASSLVSGYTDTQYF | TGTGCCAGCAGCTTGGTATCGGGGTACACAGATACGCAGTATTTT
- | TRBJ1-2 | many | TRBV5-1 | CASSLVRGDYGYTF | TGCGCCAGCAGCTTGGTGCGGGGCGACTATGGCTACACCTTC
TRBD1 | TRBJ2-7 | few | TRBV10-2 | CASWGTGGYEQYF | TGCGCCAGCTGGGGGACAGGTGGCTACGAGCAGTACTTC
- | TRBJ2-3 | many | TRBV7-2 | CASSIDRPDTQYF | TGTGCCAGCAGCATAGACAGGCCCGATACGCAGTATTTT
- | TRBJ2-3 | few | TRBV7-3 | CASSLLSLGDTQYF | TGTGCCAGCAGCTTACTTAGCCTCGGGGATACGCAGTATTTT
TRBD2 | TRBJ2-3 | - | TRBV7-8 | CASSSRTSGEVDTQYF | TGTGCCAGCAGCTCGAGGACTAGCGGGGAGGTAGATACGCAGTATTTT
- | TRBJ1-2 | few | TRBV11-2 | CASRSLGDGYTF | TGTGCCAGCAGATCGCTCGGGGACGGCTACACCTTC
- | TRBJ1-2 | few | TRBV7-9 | CASSFFRESLYGYTF | TGTGCCAGCAGCTTTTTCAGGGAAAGTCTTTATGGCTACACCTTC
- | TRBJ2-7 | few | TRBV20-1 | CSAEVGGRSREQYF | TGCAGTGCTGAAGTCGGGGGGCGGAGTCGAGAGCAGTACTTC
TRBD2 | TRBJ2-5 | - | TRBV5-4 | CASSPPGGRAQETQYF | TGTGCCAGCAGCCCCCCGGGGGGTCGGGCTCAAGAGACCCAGTACTTC
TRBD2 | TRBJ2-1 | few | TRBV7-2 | CASSLDAAGAYNEQFF | TGTGCCAGCAGCTTAGATGCAGCGGGGGCCTACAATGAGCAGTTCTTC
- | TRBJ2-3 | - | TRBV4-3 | CASSQHRSDGTDTQYF | TGCGCCAGCAGCCAGCATAGGAGCGACGGGACAGATACGCAGTATTTT